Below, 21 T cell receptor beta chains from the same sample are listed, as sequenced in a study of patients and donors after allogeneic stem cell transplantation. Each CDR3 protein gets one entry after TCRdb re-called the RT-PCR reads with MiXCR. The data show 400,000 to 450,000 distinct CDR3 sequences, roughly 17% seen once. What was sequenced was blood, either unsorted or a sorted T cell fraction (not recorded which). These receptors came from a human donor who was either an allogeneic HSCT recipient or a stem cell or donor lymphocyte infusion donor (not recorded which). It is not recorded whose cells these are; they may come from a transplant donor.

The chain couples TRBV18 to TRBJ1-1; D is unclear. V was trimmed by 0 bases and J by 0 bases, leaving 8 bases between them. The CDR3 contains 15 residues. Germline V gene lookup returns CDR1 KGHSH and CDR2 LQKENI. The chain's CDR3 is CASSPPGLMNTEAFF. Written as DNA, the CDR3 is TGTGCCAGCTCACCACCTGGGCTCATGAACACTGAAGCTTTCTTT. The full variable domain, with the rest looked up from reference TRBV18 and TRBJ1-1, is NAGVMQNPRHLVRRRGQEARLRCSPMKGHSHVYWYRQLPEEGLKFMVYLQKENIIDESGMPKERFSAEFPKEGPSILRIQQVVRGDSAAYFCASSPPGLMNTEAFFGQGTRLTVV.

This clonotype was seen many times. The CDR3 reads CSVEGTGNQPQHF. The CDR3 coding sequence is TGCAGCGTTGAAGGGACAGGGAATCAGCCCCAGCATTTT. The rearrangement joins TRBV29-1 to TRBJ1-5; 8 positions match TRBD1. The V gene end was trimmed by 1 base and the J gene end by 4 bases; junction bases not matched to a gene: 0. The CDR3 is 13 amino acids. Germline V CDR1 and CDR2: SQVTM, ANQGSEA.

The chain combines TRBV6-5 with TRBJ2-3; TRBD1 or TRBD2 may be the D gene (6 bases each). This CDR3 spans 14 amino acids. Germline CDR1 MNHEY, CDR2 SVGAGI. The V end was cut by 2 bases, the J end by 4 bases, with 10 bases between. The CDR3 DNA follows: TGTGCCAGCAGTTACCCGGGGGCCCCAGATACGCAGTATTTT. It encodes CASSYPGAPDTQYF.

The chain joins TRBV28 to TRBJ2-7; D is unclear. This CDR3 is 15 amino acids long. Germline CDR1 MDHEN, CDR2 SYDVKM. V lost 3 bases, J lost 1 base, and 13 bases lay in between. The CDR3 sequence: CASSFSGILSYEQYF. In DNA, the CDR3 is TGTGCCAGCAGTTTTAGTGGGATCCTTTCCTACGAGCAGTACTTC. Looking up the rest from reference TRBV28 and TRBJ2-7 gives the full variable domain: DVKVTQSSRYLVKRTGEKVFLECVQDMDHENMFWYRQDPGLGLRLIYFSYDVKMKEKGDIPEGYSVSREKKERFSLILESASTNQTSMYLCASSFSGILSYEQYFGPGTRLTVT.

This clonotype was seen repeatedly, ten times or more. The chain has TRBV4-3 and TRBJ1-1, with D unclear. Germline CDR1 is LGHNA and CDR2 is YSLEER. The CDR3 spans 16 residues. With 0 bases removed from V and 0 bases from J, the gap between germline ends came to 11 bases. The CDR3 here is CASSQEANSLNTEAFF. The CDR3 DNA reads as TGCGCCAGCAGCCAAGAGGCTAACAGCCTGAACACTGAAGCTTTCTTT.

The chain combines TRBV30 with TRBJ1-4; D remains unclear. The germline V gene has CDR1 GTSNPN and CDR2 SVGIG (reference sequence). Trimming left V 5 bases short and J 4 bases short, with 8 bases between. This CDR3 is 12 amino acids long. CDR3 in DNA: TGTGCCTGGGGACCGAGTAATGAAAAACTGTTTTTT. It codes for CAWGPSNEKLFF.

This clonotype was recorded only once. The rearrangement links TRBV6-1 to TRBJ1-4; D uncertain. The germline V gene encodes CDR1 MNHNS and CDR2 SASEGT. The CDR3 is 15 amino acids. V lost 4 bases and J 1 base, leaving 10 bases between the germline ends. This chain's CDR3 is CASSGSSRTNEKLFF. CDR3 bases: TGTGCCAGCAGTGGATCCAGTCGAACTAATGAAAAACTGTTTTTT.

The CDR3 bases are TGTGCCAGCAGCTCGCAGGGGGCTCTCGGGGATACGCAGTATTTT. Encoded protein: CASSSQGALGDTQYF. The chain combines TRBV11-1 with TRBJ2-3, with TRBD1 matching 8 bases. Trimming cost V 4 bases and J 6 bases; bases outside gene matches: 9. Germline V lookup: CDR1 SGHAT, CDR2 FQDESV (reference sequence). The CDR3 is made up of 15 amino acids.

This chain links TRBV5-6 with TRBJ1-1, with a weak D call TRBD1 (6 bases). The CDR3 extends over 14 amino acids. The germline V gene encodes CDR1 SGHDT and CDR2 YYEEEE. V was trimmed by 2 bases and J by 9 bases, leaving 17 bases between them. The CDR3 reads CASSFGQGPLKAFF. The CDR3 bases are TGTGCCAGCAGCTTCGGCCAGGGGCCTTTAAAAGCTTTCTTT.

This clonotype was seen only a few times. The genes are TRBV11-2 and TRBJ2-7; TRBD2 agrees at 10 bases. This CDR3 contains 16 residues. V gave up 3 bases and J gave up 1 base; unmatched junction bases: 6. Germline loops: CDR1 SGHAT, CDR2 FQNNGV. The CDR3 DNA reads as TGTGCCAGCAGCTTGATTAGCGGGGGGCAATCCTACGAGCAGTACTTC. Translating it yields CASSLISGGQSYEQYF.

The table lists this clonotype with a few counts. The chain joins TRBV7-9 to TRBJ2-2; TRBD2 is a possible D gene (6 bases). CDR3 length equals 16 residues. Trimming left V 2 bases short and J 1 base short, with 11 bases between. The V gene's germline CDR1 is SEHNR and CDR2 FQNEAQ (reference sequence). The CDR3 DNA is TGTGCCAGCAGCTTACTAGCGCCCGAGAACACCGGGGAGCTGTTTTTT. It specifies CASSLLAPENTGELFF.

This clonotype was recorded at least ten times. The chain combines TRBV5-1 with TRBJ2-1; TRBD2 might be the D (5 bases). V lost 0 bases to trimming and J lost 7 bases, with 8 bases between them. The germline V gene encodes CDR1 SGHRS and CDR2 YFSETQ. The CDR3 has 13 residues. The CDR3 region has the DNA TGCGCCAGCAGCTTGGCCTCGGGGAATGAGCAGTTCTTC. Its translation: CASSLASGNEQFF. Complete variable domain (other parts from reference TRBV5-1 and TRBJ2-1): KAGVTQTPRYLIKTRGQQVTLSCSPISGHRSVSWYQQTPGQGLQFLFEYFSETQRNKGNFPGRFSGRQFSNSRSEMNVSTLELGDSALYLCASSLASGNEQFFGPGTRLTVL.

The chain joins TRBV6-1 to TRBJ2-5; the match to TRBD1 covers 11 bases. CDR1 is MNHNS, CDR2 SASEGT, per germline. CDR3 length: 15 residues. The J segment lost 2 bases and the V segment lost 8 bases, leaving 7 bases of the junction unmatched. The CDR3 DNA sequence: TGTGCCAGCCGCTCCAGGGACAGGGGGCAAGAGACCCAGTACTTC. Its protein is CASRSRDRGQETQYF.

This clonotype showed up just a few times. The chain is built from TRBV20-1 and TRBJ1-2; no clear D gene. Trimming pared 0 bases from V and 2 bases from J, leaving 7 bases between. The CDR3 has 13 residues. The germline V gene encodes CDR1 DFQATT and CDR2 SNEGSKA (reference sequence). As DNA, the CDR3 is TGCAGTGCTAGAGATGCAGAAAACTATGGCTACACCTTC. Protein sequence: CSARDAENYGYTF.

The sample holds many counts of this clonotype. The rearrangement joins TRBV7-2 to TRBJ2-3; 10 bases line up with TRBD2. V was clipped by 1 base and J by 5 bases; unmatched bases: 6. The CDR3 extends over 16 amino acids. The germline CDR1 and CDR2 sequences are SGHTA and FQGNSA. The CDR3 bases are TGTGCCAGCAGCTTAGACCTAGCGGGGGTTTTAGATACGCAGTATTTT. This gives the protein CASSLDLAGVLDTQYF.

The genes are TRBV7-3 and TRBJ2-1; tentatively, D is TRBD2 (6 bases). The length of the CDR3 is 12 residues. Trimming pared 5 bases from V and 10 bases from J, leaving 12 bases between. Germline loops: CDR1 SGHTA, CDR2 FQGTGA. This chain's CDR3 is CASSQGGLEQFF. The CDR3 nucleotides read TGTGCCAGCAGCCAAGGAGGACTAGAGCAGTTCTTC.

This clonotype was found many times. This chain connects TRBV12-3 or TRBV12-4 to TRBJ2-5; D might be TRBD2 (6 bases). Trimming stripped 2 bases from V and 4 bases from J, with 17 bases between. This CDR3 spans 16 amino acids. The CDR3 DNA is TGTGCCAGCAGTTTACAGGTTAAGCGGGTAGGAGAGACCCAGTACTTC. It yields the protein CASSLQVKRVGETQYF.

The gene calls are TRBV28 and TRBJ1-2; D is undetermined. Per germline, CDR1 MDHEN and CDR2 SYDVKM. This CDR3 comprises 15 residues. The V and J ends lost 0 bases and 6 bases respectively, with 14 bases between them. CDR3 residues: CASSLWRTGPNGYTF. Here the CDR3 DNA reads TGTGCCAGCAGTTTATGGCGGACGGGCCCGAATGGCTACACCTTC.

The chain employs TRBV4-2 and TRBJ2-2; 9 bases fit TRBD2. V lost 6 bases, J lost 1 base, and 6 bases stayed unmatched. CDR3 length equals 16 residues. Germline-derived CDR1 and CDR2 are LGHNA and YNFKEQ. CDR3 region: CASRARSGGNTGELFF. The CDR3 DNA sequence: TGTGCCAGCAGGGCACGTAGCGGGGGGAACACCGGGGAGCTGTTTTTT.

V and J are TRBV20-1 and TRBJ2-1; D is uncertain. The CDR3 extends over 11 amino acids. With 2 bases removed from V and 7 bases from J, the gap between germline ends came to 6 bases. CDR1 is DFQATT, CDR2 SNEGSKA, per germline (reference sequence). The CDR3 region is CSARIGNEQFF. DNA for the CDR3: TGCAGTGCTAGAATCGGGAATGAGCAGTTCTTC.

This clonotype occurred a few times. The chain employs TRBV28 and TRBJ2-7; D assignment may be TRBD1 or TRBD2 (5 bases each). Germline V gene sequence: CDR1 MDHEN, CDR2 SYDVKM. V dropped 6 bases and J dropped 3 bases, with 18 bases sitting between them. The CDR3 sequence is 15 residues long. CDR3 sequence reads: CASRGLEGPNYEQYF. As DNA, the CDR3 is TGTGCCAGCAGAGGGCTCGAGGGACCAAACTACGAGCAGTACTTC.